The 28 T cell receptor beta chains below were found in one sample sequenced in a study of control samples from healthy donors and cancer patients. The method was immunoSEQ multiplex PCR; TCRdb's version includes in-frame clones alone and lacks a portion of them. This table holds around 170,000 clones, around 91% found once. Sequenced: blood. The receptors were sampled from a woman in her fifties or sixties in good health.

The chain is built from TRBV28 and TRBJ1-1; TRBD1 agrees at 7 bases. V was pared by 1 base and J by 1 base, with 3 bases of the junction left unmatched. Germline assignment: CDR1 MDHEN and CDR2 SYDVKM. There are 15 residues in the CDR3. The CDR3 loop reads CASSLSAGGNTEAFF. CDR3 nucleotides: TGTGCCAGCAGTTTATCGGCAGGGGGGAACACTGAAGCTTTCTTT. The full variable domain, in which reference TRBV28 and TRBJ1-1 provide the parts outside the CDR3, is DVKVTQSSRYLVKRTGEKVFLECVQDMDHENMFWYRQDPGLGLRLIYFSYDVKMKEKGDIPEGYSVSREKKERFSLILESASTNQTSMYLCASSLSAGGNTEAFFGQGTRLTVV.

The V and J genes are TRBV28 and TRBJ2-3; the D gene is possibly TRBD2 (6 bases). The V end lost 4 bases, the J end lost 5 bases, and 16 bases lay between the germline ends. CDR1 MDHEN and CDR2 SYDVKM come from the germline V gene. The CDR3 totals 15 residues. The CDR3 region is CASSSAGTPGDTQYF. CDR3 coding DNA: TGTGCCAGCAGTTCCGCGGGAACCCCGGGAGATACGCAGTATTTT. The variable domain in full, with the rest retrieved from reference TRBV28 and TRBJ2-3, is DVKVTQSSRYLVKRTGEKVFLECVQDMDHENMFWYRQDPGLGLRLIYFSYDVKMKEKGDIPEGYSVSREKKERFSLILESASTNQTSMYLCASSSAGTPGDTQYFGPGTRLTVL.

The CDR3 sequence is CASSQGGRGANTEAFF. CDR3 DNA: TGTGCCAGCAGCCAAGGTGGAAGAGGGGCGAACACTGAAGCTTTCTTT. The rearrangement uses TRBV14 and TRBJ1-1; D might be TRBD1 (5 bases). CDR3 length: 16 amino acids. V shed 1 base and J shed 1 base, with 13 bases lying between them. Germline V lookup: CDR1 SGHDN, CDR2 FVKESK.

V and J are TRBV13 and TRBJ2-1; 7 nucleotides match TRBD1. Germline CDR1 is PRHDT and CDR2 is FYEKMQ (reference sequence). The CDR3 length is 13 residues. V shed 1 base, J shed 7 bases, and the junction held 1 base outside the gene matches. CDR3 nucleotides: TGTGCCAGCAGCTTAGAACAGGGGAATGAGCAGTTCTTC. It yields the protein CASSLEQGNEQFF. Combining the CDR3 with reference TRBV13 and TRBJ2-1 gives the whole variable domain AAGVIQSPRHLIKEKRETATLKCYPIPRHDTVYWYQQGPGQDPQFLISFYEKMQSDKGSIPDRFSAQQFSDYHSELNMSSLELGDSALYFCASSLEQGNEQFFGPGTRLTVL.

The chain combines TRBV7-9 with TRBJ1-2; 8 bases map to TRBD1. The trim removed 1 base at V and 0 bases at J, leaving 4 bases unmatched. Germline-derived CDR1 and CDR2 are SEHNR and FQNEAQ (reference sequence). CDR3 length: 16 amino acids. CDR3 amino acids: CASSLVTGGANYGYTF. DNA of the CDR3: TGTGCCAGCAGCTTAGTAACAGGGGGAGCTAACTATGGCTACACCTTC.

This sequence joins TRBV19 and TRBJ1-1; weak D call: TRBD1 (6 bases). Trimming pared 5 bases from V and 5 bases from J, leaving 12 bases between. The CDR3 length is 13 residues. The germline V gene has CDR1 LNHDA and CDR2 SQIVND (reference sequence). CDR3 in DNA: TGTGCCAGTAGTTCGGACAGTCAGACTGAAGCTTTCTTT. Its translation is CASSSDSQTEAFF.

The CDR3 DNA follows: TGTGCCAGCAGTTACGCGAACCCCACCTACAATGAGCAGTTCTTC. Its protein is CASSYANPTYNEQFF. This rearrangement joins TRBV6-2 or TRBV6-3 to TRBJ2-1; no definite D call. The CDR3 consists of 15 residues. In germline, CDR1 is MNHEY, CDR2 SVGEGT. Trimming cost V 2 bases and J 2 bases, with 10 bases left between them.

The V call is TRBV24-1, the J call TRBJ2-1; D possibly matches TRBD1 or TRBD2 (5 bases each). The CDR3 contains 14 residues. The germline V and J ends were trimmed by 5 bases and 2 bases, with 9 bases remaining between them. Germline V gives CDR1 KGHDR, CDR2 SFDVKD. The CDR3 region has the DNA TGTGCCACCAGTGGGGGGAAGGCCTACAATGAGCAGTTCTTC. This sequence encodes CATSGGKAYNEQFF.

This clone occurred a few times. V gene TRBV5-1 combines with J gene TRBJ1-2; D remains unclear. Germline V gene sequence: CDR1 SGHRS, CDR2 YFSETQ. CDR3 length equals 15 residues. The V and J ends lost 0 bases and 4 bases respectively, with 13 bases between them. The CDR3 DNA is TGCGCCAGCAGCTTGGCCCCGGGTAATGGCTATGGCTACACCTTC. It translates to CASSLAPGNGYGYTF.

The chain links TRBV7-8 to TRBJ1-2; D possibly corresponds to TRBD1 (6 bases). The CDR3 is made up of 15 amino acids. Germline V gene lookup returns CDR1 SGHVS and CDR2 FQNEAQ. V lost 4 bases to trimming and J lost 8 bases, with 20 bases between them. This CDR3 reads CASSSVGQSTSGYTF. CDR3 in DNA: TGTGCCAGCAGCTCAGTCGGACAGTCTACGTCCGGCTACACCTTC.

There are a few counts of this clone. The rearrangement uses TRBV28 and TRBJ1-3; tentative D call: TRBD1 (6 bases). V dropped 6 bases and J dropped 3 bases, with 18 bases sitting between them. The germline gives CDR1 MDHEN, CDR2 SYDVKM. CDR3 length: 16 amino acids. CDR3 region: CASRLSGARYGNTIYF. The CDR3 DNA is TGTGCCAGCAGACTATCGGGGGCGCGCTATGGAAACACCATATATTTT.

This chain connects TRBV4-2 to TRBJ2-3, with 11 bases aligning to TRBD2. The V gene end was trimmed by 2 bases and the J gene end by 7 bases; junction bases not matched to a gene: 11. CDR1 and CDR2 from the germline V gene are LGHNA and YNFKEQ. This CDR3 has 17 amino acids. The CDR3 loop is CASSQTVGTSGKNTQYF. CDR3 sequence (DNA): TGTGCCAGCAGCCAAACCGTCGGGACTAGCGGTAAGAATACGCAGTATTTT.

This chain connects TRBV5-1 to TRBJ1-4, with D perhaps matching TRBD1 (5 bases). The germline CDR1 and CDR2 sequences are SGHRS and YFSETQ. This CDR3 contains 13 residues. Trimming took 4 bases from V and 7 from J, leaving 11 bases between them. CDR3 nucleotides: TGCGCCAGCAGCGTTGACAGTTTTGAAAAACTGTTTTTT. Translated, it gives CASSVDSFEKLFF.

This rearrangement joins TRBV7-2 to TRBJ1-4; 7 bases agree with TRBD1. Per the germline V gene, CDR1 is SGHTA and CDR2 is FQGNSA. With 1 base clipped from V and 3 bases from J, the junction kept 2 bases outside the gene matches. The CDR3 loop spans 15 amino acids. The CDR3: CASSLDRGANEKLFF. The CDR3 nucleotides read TGTGCCAGCAGCTTAGACAGGGGAGCTAATGAAAAACTGTTTTTT. The full variable domain, its missing parts supplied by reference TRBV7-2 and TRBJ1-4, is GAGVSQSPSNKVTEKGKDVELRCDPISGHTALYWYRQSLGQGLEFLIYFQGNSAPDKSGLPSDRFSAERTGGSVSTLTIQRTQQEDSAVYLCASSLDRGANEKLFFGSGTQLSVL.

The DNA of the CDR3 is TGCAGCGTCAATGTTCGTCGGGGGACCTACGAGCAGTACTTC. Translating gives CSVNVRRGTYEQYF. The rearrangement uses TRBV29-1 and TRBJ2-7; maybe TRBD2 (6 bases). Germline CDR1 reads SQVTM; CDR2 reads ANQGSEA. The CDR3 runs to 14 residues. V dropped 6 bases and J dropped 2 bases, with 17 bases sitting between them.

The chain has TRBV10-3 and TRBJ2-1, with 16 bases identical to TRBD2. Germline-derived CDR1 and CDR2 are ENHRY and SYGVKD. V dropped 11 bases and J dropped 6; count of bases not matched to a gene: 13. CDR3 length: 17 amino acids. The CDR3 nucleotides read TGTGCCGCTACCGGGACTAGCGGGAGGGAAACTGGCAATGAGCAGTTCTTC. This codes for CAATGTSGRETGNEQFF.

This chain uses TRBV6-5 with TRBJ1-1; D is undetermined. Looked up from germline, CDR1 is MNHEY and CDR2 is SVGAGI. This CDR3 contains 11 residues. V lost 3 bases and J 5 bases, leaving 4 bases between the germline ends. The CDR3 DNA follows: TGTGCCAGCAGTTATAGGACTGAAGCTTTCTTT. Translated, it gives CASSYRTEAFF.

The chain is built from TRBV15 and TRBJ1-2, with D possibly TRBD1 on 6 matching bases. The V end was cut by 4 bases, the J end by 7 bases, with 13 bases between. In germline, CDR1 is LNHNV, CDR2 YYDKDF (reference sequence). The CDR3 loop spans 13 amino acids. The CDR3 sequence: CATSIHRDAGYTF. CDR3 nucleotide sequence: TGTGCCACCAGCATCCACAGGGACGCTGGCTACACCTTC. The variable domain in full, with the rest retrieved from reference TRBV15 and TRBJ1-2, is DAMVIQNPRYQVTQFGKPVTLSCSQTLNHNVMYWYQQKSSQAPKLLFHYYDKDFNNEADTPDNFQSRRPNTSFCFLDIRSPGLGDTAMYLCATSIHRDAGYTFGSGTRLTVV.

The table lists this clone with a few counts. The chain combines TRBV11-3 with TRBJ1-2; D perhaps matches TRBD1 (5 bases). CDR1 and CDR2 from the germline V gene are SGHNT and YENEEA. CDR3 length: 13 amino acids. V lost 3 bases and J 6 bases, leaving 11 bases between the germline ends. The CDR3 region has the DNA TGTGCCAGCAGCTTTCGGGCAGGGCATGGCTACACCTTC. Its translation: CASSFRAGHGYTF.

CDR3 in amino acids: CASSRPAGGTQYF. The CDR3 nucleotides are TGTGCCAGCAGTCGCCCGGCGGGCGGGACCCAGTACTTC. V gene TRBV28 combines with J gene TRBJ2-5, with D perhaps matching TRBD2 (5 bases). CDR3 length: 13 residues. Trimming took off 5 bases at V and 7 bases at J, with 14 bases between the two ends. CDR1 is MDHEN, CDR2 SYDVKM, per germline.

This chain connects TRBV11-3 to TRBJ1-1; a weak D match, TRBD1 (6 bases). CDR3 size: 15 residues. Germline V gives CDR1 SGHNT, CDR2 YENEEA. V was shortened by 3 bases and J by 6 bases, with 17 bases between the two germline ends. The CDR3 DNA sequence: TGTGCCAGCAGCTTTGGGGCAGGGGCGGACGCTGAAGCTTTCTTT. Translated: CASSFGAGADAEAFF.

The chain recombines TRBV7-6 with TRBJ2-7; a possible D gene is TRBD2 (5 bases). Looked up from germline, CDR1 is SGHVS and CDR2 is FNYEAQ. This CDR3 has 13 residues. Between the trimmed V and J ends, which lost 1 base and 4 bases, there was a span of 8 bases. For the CDR3, the DNA is TGTGCCAGCAGCTTAGAGGGAGTATACGAGCAGTACTTC. Translating it yields CASSLEGVYEQYF.

This clone was observed a single time. The chain links TRBV7-3 to TRBJ1-1; the D gene is possibly TRBD1 (5 bases). Trimming took off 5 bases at V and 2 bases at J, with 9 bases between the two ends. This CDR3 comprises 13 residues. Germline V gives CDR1 SGHTA, CDR2 FQGTGA. As DNA, the CDR3 is TGTGCCAGCAGCCGGGGGATTAACACTGAAGCTTTCTTT. Its translation: CASSRGINTEAFF.

CDR3 amino acids: CASSHGDLLAFF. In nucleotides, the CDR3 is TGTGCCAGCAGCCATGGCGACTTATTGGCTTTCTTT. The V gene is TRBV7-9, the J gene TRBJ1-1, with D uncertain. Germline-derived CDR1 and CDR2 are SEHNR and FQNEAQ (reference sequence). There are 12 residues in the CDR3. Trimming took off 5 bases at V and 11 bases at J, with 15 bases between the two ends.

The chain links TRBV3-1 (or the pseudogene TRBV3-2) to TRBJ2-1, with TRBD2 identical over 10 bases. Germline V gives CDR1 LGHDT, CDR2 YNNKEL (reference sequence). V shed 4 bases and J 7 bases; nucleotides not matched to a gene: 7. CDR3 size: 15 residues. The CDR3 nucleotides are TGTGCCAGCAGCCTCCCGACTAGCGGGTATAATGAGCAGTTCTTC. As protein: CASSLPTSGYNEQFF.

The chain carries TRBV30 and TRBJ2-2, with 10 bases matching TRBD2. V shed 7 bases, J shed 5 bases, and the junction held 16 bases outside the gene matches. In germline, CDR1 is GTSNPN, CDR2 SVGIG (reference sequence). This CDR3 contains 17 residues. CDR3 DNA: TGTGCCTTCCCTTTGCGGCCAGCGGGGGGGCAAACCGGGGAGCTGTTTTTT. It encodes CAFPLRPAGGQTGELFF.

The gene calls are TRBV6-5 and TRBJ2-5; TRBD2 aligns across 14 bases. CDR1 MNHEY and CDR2 SVGAGI come from the germline V gene. V shed 4 bases and J 3 bases; nucleotides not matched to a gene: 4. This CDR3 spans 16 amino acids. The CDR3 loop reads CASSSPTSGGEETQYF. The DNA for the CDR3 is TGTGCCAGCAGTTCCCCGACTAGCGGGGGGGAAGAGACCCAGTACTTC.

This sequence joins TRBV6-6 and TRBJ1-1, with 7 positions matching TRBD1. The CDR3 spans 14 residues. CDR1 MNHNY and CDR2 SVGAGI come from the germline V gene (reference sequence). With V trimmed by 7 bases and J by 1 base, 6 bases remained unmatched. The CDR3 coding sequence is TGTGCCAGCACCCTTCAGGGGGGGAACACTGAAGCTTTCTTT. It yields the protein CASTLQGGNTEAFF.